These T cell receptor beta chains were read from a single sample in a study of naive and memory T cell subsets. TCRdb reanalysed the UMI-ligation and nested PCR reads using MiXCR and keeps one entry per CDR3 protein. The sample lists 5,000 or so distinct CDR3 sequences, about 6.5% occurring once. The sample consisted of effector memory CD8+ T cells from blood. Receptors were obtained from a human donor in good health. Both conserved end residues are part of each CDR3. The order of the fields is D gene, V gene, CDR3 length, CDR3 protein. The D gene is left open where the match is weak.

TRBD2 TRBV30 14 CAWSVLAGTDTQYF
. TRBV6-1 11 CASFSAGELFF
. TRBV9 16 CASSAQTGAGANVLTF
TRBD1 TRBV28 14 CASKSGGDTGELFF
. TRBV21-1 11 CATRPLTEAFF
TRBD2 TRBV11-1 16 CASRHSGDTASYEQYF
. TRBV29-1 13 CSVAIVGENGYTF
TRBD2 TRBV20-1 16 CSAASPGGTKHTQRFF
TRBD2 TRBV12-3/TRBV12-4 16 CASSFQRDSPGVEQFF
. TRBV6-4 13 CASREFENTEAFF
. TRBV7-2 14 CASSPSGAGSPLHF
. TRBV20-1 15 CSAREFGLAVLEQYF
TRBD2 TRBV20-1 17 CSAPGTSGGEIQETQYF
. TRBV9 13 CASSAGSPGELFF
. TRBV6-4 15 CASSEGAGSYNEQFF
. TRBV7-9 14 CASSIGTNNNEQFF
TRBD1 TRBV6-2/TRBV6-3 14 CASSSGQEGQPQHF
. TRBV4-3 15 CASSQSAGARGEQYF
. TRBV7-3 18 CASSLGVSGDFLYNEQFF
. TRBV4-3 14 CASSQDGENSPLHF
TRBD2 TRBV25-1 15 CASSELRGETDTQYF
. TRBV28 12 CASSLWDTEAFF
. TRBV28 14 CASSLSTGTYEQYF
. TRBV3-1 14 CASSQDPSTDTQYF
TRBD1 TRBV19 15 CASSLGQLVLYEQYF
TRBD2 TRBV4-3 15 CASSQVRGGTDTQYF
TRBD2 TRBV4-2 15 CASSPLGGGKYEQYF
. TRBV20-1 13 CSARSTETYEQYF
. TRBV11-2 12 CASSSLTNEQFF
TRBD2 TRBV20-1 16 CSARDLSGRGLETQYF
TRBD1 TRBV6-1 15 CASNRGQGGGDTQYF